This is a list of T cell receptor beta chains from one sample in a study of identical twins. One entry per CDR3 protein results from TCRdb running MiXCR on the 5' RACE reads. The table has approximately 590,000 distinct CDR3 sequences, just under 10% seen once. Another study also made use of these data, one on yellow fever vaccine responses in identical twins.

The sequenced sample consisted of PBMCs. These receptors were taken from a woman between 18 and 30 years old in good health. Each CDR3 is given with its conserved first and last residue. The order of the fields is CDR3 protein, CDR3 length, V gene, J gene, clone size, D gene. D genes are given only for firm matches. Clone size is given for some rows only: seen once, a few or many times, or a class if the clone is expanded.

CDR3aa: CASSAPREGETQYF
len: 14
v_gene: TRBV7-9
j_gene: TRBJ2-5
abundance: NA
d_gene: TRBD2

CDR3aa: CASSPGEGATEAFF
len: 14
v_gene: TRBV4-1
j_gene: TRBJ1-1
abundance: many
d_gene: TRBD1

CDR3aa: CATSLGGTEAFF
len: 12
v_gene: TRBV15
j_gene: TRBJ1-1
abundance: NA
d_gene: NA

CDR3aa: CASSSDRGWSGELFF
len: 15
v_gene: TRBV12-3/TRBV12-4
j_gene: TRBJ2-2
abundance: many
d_gene: TRBD1

CDR3aa: CASSSAFIGTGGPYEQYF
len: 18
v_gene: TRBV6-2/TRBV6-3
j_gene: TRBJ2-7
abundance: NA
d_gene: TRBD1

CDR3aa: CASSLGPAAGELFF
len: 14
v_gene: TRBV7-7
j_gene: TRBJ2-2
abundance: few
d_gene: NA

CDR3aa: CSARDFRAVTGELFF
len: 15
v_gene: TRBV20-1
j_gene: TRBJ2-2
abundance: NA
d_gene: NA

CDR3aa: CSAPRAERSYNEQFF
len: 15
v_gene: TRBV20-1
j_gene: TRBJ2-1
abundance: many
d_gene: NA

CDR3aa: CASSLENTQYF
len: 11
v_gene: TRBV5-1
j_gene: TRBJ2-3
abundance: few
d_gene: NA

CDR3aa: CASSTLPDRGPGEQFF
len: 16
v_gene: TRBV7-9
j_gene: TRBJ2-1
abundance: NA
d_gene: TRBD1

CDR3aa: CAIGQGGQVEYF
len: 12
v_gene: TRBV10-3
j_gene: TRBJ2-3
abundance: many
d_gene: TRBD1

CDR3aa: CAWSVLWGTGELFF
len: 14
v_gene: TRBV30
j_gene: TRBJ2-2
abundance: NA
d_gene: NA

CDR3aa: CASSPNPGSSPVSETQYF
len: 18
v_gene: TRBV3-1
j_gene: TRBJ2-5
abundance: NA
d_gene: NA

CDR3aa: CSAVLLAGFNEQFF
len: 14
v_gene: TRBV20-1
j_gene: TRBJ2-1
abundance: few
d_gene: TRBD2

CDR3aa: CASRARTSDSNEQFF
len: 15
v_gene: TRBV2
j_gene: TRBJ2-1
abundance: many
d_gene: TRBD2

CDR3aa: CASREGQISNEQFF
len: 14
v_gene: TRBV7-9
j_gene: TRBJ2-1
abundance: NA
d_gene: NA

CDR3aa: CAISEPSGGSPGELFF
len: 16
v_gene: TRBV10-3
j_gene: TRBJ2-2
abundance: few
d_gene: TRBD2

CDR3aa: CASSLYMGQGSEQYF
len: 15
v_gene: TRBV27
j_gene: TRBJ2-7
abundance: NA
d_gene: TRBD1

CDR3aa: CASSWDPTSGTYNEQFF
len: 17
v_gene: TRBV6-2/TRBV6-3
j_gene: TRBJ2-1
abundance: NA
d_gene: TRBD2

CDR3aa: CAISDPLGSPLHF
len: 13
v_gene: TRBV10-3
j_gene: TRBJ1-6
abundance: many
d_gene: NA

CDR3aa: CASITPYLGAGELFF
len: 15
v_gene: TRBV6-2/TRBV6-3
j_gene: TRBJ2-2
abundance: NA
d_gene: NA

CDR3aa: CASSLLLAGGYEQYF
len: 15
v_gene: TRBV12-3/TRBV12-4
j_gene: TRBJ2-7
abundance: few
d_gene: TRBD2

CDR3aa: CSATSRANTGELFF
len: 14
v_gene: TRBV20-1
j_gene: TRBJ2-2
abundance: few
d_gene: NA

CDR3aa: CASGLTLSYEQYF
len: 13
v_gene: TRBV7-9
j_gene: TRBJ2-7
abundance: few
d_gene: NA

CDR3aa: CASSYGLYEQYF
len: 12
v_gene: TRBV28
j_gene: TRBJ2-7
abundance: NA
d_gene: NA

CDR3aa: CASSSGLAEIQEQFF
len: 15
v_gene: TRBV7-3
j_gene: TRBJ2-1
abundance: few
d_gene: TRBD2

CDR3aa: CASARTSGGSLHSEQFF
len: 17
v_gene: TRBV2
j_gene: TRBJ2-1
abundance: NA
d_gene: TRBD2

CDR3aa: CASSLDGSRVETQYF
len: 15
v_gene: TRBV11-2
j_gene: TRBJ2-5
abundance: few
d_gene: NA

CDR3aa: CAICPISGGQSRTGELFF
len: 18
v_gene: TRBV3-1
j_gene: TRBJ2-2
abundance: NA
d_gene: NA

CDR3aa: CSANRGGRDPYEQYF
len: 15
v_gene: TRBV20-1
j_gene: TRBJ2-7
abundance: NA
d_gene: TRBD2

CDR3aa: CASEDYNEQFF
len: 11
v_gene: TRBV4-1
j_gene: TRBJ2-1
abundance: many
d_gene: NA

CDR3aa: CASSPSSGASPNEQFF
len: 16
v_gene: TRBV5-1
j_gene: TRBJ2-1
abundance: few
d_gene: TRBD2

CDR3aa: CSVDTQRSTDTQYF
len: 14
v_gene: TRBV29-1
j_gene: TRBJ2-3
abundance: NA
d_gene: NA

CDR3aa: CASSHPTGAPDEQFF
len: 15
v_gene: TRBV12-3/TRBV12-4
j_gene: TRBJ2-1
abundance: NA
d_gene: TRBD1

CDR3aa: CASSYGTGDYGYTF
len: 14
v_gene: TRBV6-5
j_gene: TRBJ1-2
abundance: many
d_gene: TRBD1

CDR3aa: CASSRQGYGYTF
len: 12
v_gene: TRBV12-3/TRBV12-4
j_gene: TRBJ1-2
abundance: many
d_gene: TRBD1

CDR3aa: CASSHAPGTGSVTEAFF
len: 17
v_gene: TRBV4-2
j_gene: TRBJ1-1
abundance: few
d_gene: TRBD1